This entry describes one T cell receptor beta chain. The data derive from a study of CD8+ T cells in alopecia areata. Per germline, CDR1 SQVTM and CDR2 ANQGSEA. V was shortened by 8 bases and J by 1 base, with 15 bases between the two germline ends. The CDR3 is 13 residues long. Sequencing relied on a cDNA template that was reverse transcribed from extracted RNA. Only in-frame clones appear in the TCRdb table, and some are missing; sequencing was by immunoSEQ multiplex PCR. The sample comprises roughly 130,000 clones, roughly 58% of which are singletons, and 3.5% to 5.5% rests with the top ten. Here the sequenced sample was CD4+ T cells sorted from blood, taken at week 0. This clonotype was obtained from a human donor with alopecia areata. V gene TRBV29-1 combines with J gene TRBJ2-7, with D hard to call. The CDR3, as DNA: TGCAGCACCCCGCTGTACCCTTCCTACGAGCAGTACTTC. Translation: CSTPLYPSYEQYF.